Presented here are 11 T cell receptor beta chains from one specimen sequenced in a study of blood T cell repertoires in COVID-19. Assay: immunoSEQ multiplex PCR; the TCRdb copy retains only in-frame clones and omits some. The sample lists around 390,000 clones; more than 75% were seen once. The material sequenced was PBMCs or T cells enriched from blood (not recorded which). These receptors were obtained from a woman between 45 and 60 years old who had recovered from COVID-19.

The rearrangement links TRBV5-1 to TRBJ1-2; tentatively, D is TRBD1 (6 bases). Germline V gene sequence: CDR1 SGHRS, CDR2 YFSETQ. Trimming stripped 4 bases from V and 0 bases from J, with 16 bases between. The CDR3 loop spans 16 amino acids. Here the CDR3 DNA reads TGCGCCAGCAGCCCCGCCTACAGGGAAGCTAACTATGGCTACACCTTC. Amino acids: CASSPAYREANYGYTF.

CDR3: CASSTGTGGQETQYF. The CDR3, as DNA: TGTGCCAGCAGTACCGGGACAGGGGGACAAGAGACCCAGTACTTC. V is TRBV6-5 and J is TRBJ2-5, with 11 bases fitting TRBD1. The ends lost 5 bases at V and 2 bases at J; junction bases unmatched: 4. This CDR3 is built from 15 residues. CDR1 and CDR2 (germline): MNHEY, SVGAGI.

DNA of the CDR3: TGTGCCAGTAGCTTACAGGCTACCTACGAGCAGTACTTC. It yields the protein CASSLQATYEQYF. The gene calls are TRBV19 and TRBJ2-7, with D maybe TRBD1 (5 bases). V was cut by 6 bases and J by 2 bases, with 11 bases left in between. The CDR3 has 13 amino acids. Germline values: CDR1 LNHDA, CDR2 SQIVND (reference sequence).

This clone was seen a handful of times. The J gene is TRBJ1-1, the V gene TRBV5-1, with 7 bases lining up with TRBD1. Germline V gene data show CDR1 as SGHRS and CDR2 as YFSETQ. V was clipped by 4 bases and J by 0 bases; unmatched bases: 6. This CDR3 is built from 15 residues. The CDR3 DNA reads as TGCGCCAGCAGCGGCCAGACAGGGATGAACACTGAAGCTTTCTTT. Translated: CASSGQTGMNTEAFF. Based on the CDR3 plus reference TRBV5-1 and TRBJ1-1, the full variable domain is KAGVTQTPRYLIKTRGQQVTLSCSPISGHRSVSWYQQTPGQGLQFLFEYFSETQRNKGNFPGRFSGRQFSNSRSEMNVSTLELGDSALYLCASSGQTGMNTEAFFGQGTRLTVV.

V gene TRBV5-1 combines with J gene TRBJ2-7; 10 bases are a match to TRBD1. This CDR3 region has 14 residues. Germline V gives CDR1 SGHRS, CDR2 YFSETQ. With V trimmed by 4 bases and J by 5 bases, 6 bases remained unmatched. CDR3 protein: CASSVSGTGDEQYF. The CDR3 DNA sequence: TGCGCCAGCAGCGTATCCGGGACAGGGGACGAGCAGTACTTC. Full variable domain (outside the CDR3, taken from reference TRBV5-1 and TRBJ2-7): KAGVTQTPRYLIKTRGQQVTLSCSPISGHRSVSWYQQTPGQGLQFLFEYFSETQRNKGNFPGRFSGRQFSNSRSEMNVSTLELGDSALYLCASSVSGTGDEQYFGPGTRLTVT.

J is TRBJ1-5 and V is TRBV27; D might be TRBD1 (6 bases). Germline V gene sequence: CDR1 MNHEY, CDR2 SMNVEV (reference sequence). V was trimmed by 5 bases and J by 5 bases, leaving 16 bases between them. This CDR3 has 15 amino acids. CDR3 sequence: CASSLTGMSHQPQHF. DNA for the CDR3: TGTGCCAGCAGTCTTACAGGGATGTCCCATCAGCCCCAGCATTTT.

This chain joins TRBV5-1 and TRBJ1-1; maybe TRBD1 (5 bases). The V gene lost 1 base and the J gene lost 0 bases, with 25 bases spanning the gap. The CDR3 is 20 residues long. Per germline, CDR1 SGHRS and CDR2 YFSETQ. The CDR3 here is CASSLKTGFRGNTMNTEAFF. CDR3 sequence (DNA): TGCGCCAGCAGCTTGAAAACAGGCTTTAGAGGCAATACTATGAACACTGAAGCTTTCTTT.

The rearrangement uses TRBV10-3 and TRBJ1-5; the D is unclear. The CDR3 contains 13 residues. Germline V gene data show CDR1 as ENHRY and CDR2 as SYGVKD. V was shortened by 6 bases and J by 4 bases, with 10 bases between the two germline ends. The CDR3 DNA follows: TGTGCCATCAGCCCCCACACGAATCAGCCCCAGCATTTT. Protein product: CAISPHTNQPQHF.

The genes are TRBV27 and TRBJ1-5; 7 nucleotides match TRBD1. This CDR3 has 13 amino acids. In germline, CDR1 is MNHEY, CDR2 SMNVEV (reference sequence). V was clipped by 2 bases and J by 8 bases; unmatched bases: 3. The CDR3: CASSLTGAKPQHF. As DNA, the CDR3 is TGTGCCAGCAGTTTAACAGGGGCGAAGCCCCAGCATTTT.

The V gene is TRBV28, the J gene TRBJ2-7; D might be TRBD2 (5 bases). The CDR3 extends over 11 amino acids. Per the germline V gene, CDR1 is MDHEN and CDR2 is SYDVKM. Between the trimmed V and J ends, which lost 8 bases and 2 bases, there was a span of 7 bases. CDR3 region: CASEGTYEQYF. The CDR3 DNA is TGTGCCAGCGAGGGAACCTACGAGCAGTACTTC.

This rearrangement joins TRBV5-8 to TRBJ2-2, with a weak D call TRBD1 (6 bases). Per the germline V gene, CDR1 is SGHTS and CDR2 is YDEGEE. The CDR3 has 15 residues. Trimming took 5 bases from V and 6 from J, leaving 17 bases between them. The CDR3 reads CASRNFRGVPGELFF. Here the CDR3 DNA reads TGTGCCAGCAGGAATTTCAGGGGAGTACCCGGGGAGCTGTTTTTT.